Described below is a single T cell receptor (beta chain) sequence and its context. Its matching antigen is unknown. CD8 cells regarded as naive lacked CD45RO, were positively chosen for CCR7, and omitted terminally differentiated effector memory CD45RA+ cells. This entry belongs to a study of shared clonotypes between healthy human individuals. Looking at the study overall: A couple of women and three men aged 18 to 49 served as donors.

J was trimmed by 3 bases and V by 6 bases; bases with no gene match: 8. CDR3 length: 15 amino acids. Germline CDR1 and CDR2: SQVTM and ANQGSEA. This table comes from immunoSEQ multiplex PCR, and its TCRdb copy is limited to in-frame clones, with some not included. The table has about 2.1 million clones, about 93% seen once. Study-wide findings and caveats: Estimated richness was generally greater in naive than memory subsets.

This TCR was recovered from a man between 18 and 29 years old in good health. Some clones in this sample may be carry-over from other donors' samples. The chain uses TRBV29-1 and TRBJ2-3; TRBD2 matches at 11 bases. The specimen was naive CD8+ T cells from PBMCs. CDR3 residues: CSVVTTSGSTDTQYF. CDR3 coding DNA: TGCAGCGTCGTAACTACTAGCGGGAGTACAGATACGCAGTATTTT.